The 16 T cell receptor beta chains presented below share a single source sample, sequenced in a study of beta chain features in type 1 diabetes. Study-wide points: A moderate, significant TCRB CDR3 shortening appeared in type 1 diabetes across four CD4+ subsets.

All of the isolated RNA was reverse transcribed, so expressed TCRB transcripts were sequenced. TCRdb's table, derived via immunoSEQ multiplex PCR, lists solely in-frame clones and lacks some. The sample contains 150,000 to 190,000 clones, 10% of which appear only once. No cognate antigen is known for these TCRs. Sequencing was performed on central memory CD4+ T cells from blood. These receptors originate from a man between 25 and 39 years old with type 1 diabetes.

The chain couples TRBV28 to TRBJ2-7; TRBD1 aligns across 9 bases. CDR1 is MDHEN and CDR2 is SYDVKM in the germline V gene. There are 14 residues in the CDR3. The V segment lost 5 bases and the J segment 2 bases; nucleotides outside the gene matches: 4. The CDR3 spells CASSPRDRAYEQYF. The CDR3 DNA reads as TGTGCCAGCAGTCCCCGGGACAGGGCCTACGAGCAGTACTTC.

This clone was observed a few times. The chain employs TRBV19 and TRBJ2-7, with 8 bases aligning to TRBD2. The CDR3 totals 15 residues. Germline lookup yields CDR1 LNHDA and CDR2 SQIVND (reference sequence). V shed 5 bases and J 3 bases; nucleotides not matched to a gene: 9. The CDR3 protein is CASSAQTAGVYEQYF. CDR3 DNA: TGTGCCAGTAGTGCCCAAACAGCGGGAGTCTACGAGCAGTACTTC.

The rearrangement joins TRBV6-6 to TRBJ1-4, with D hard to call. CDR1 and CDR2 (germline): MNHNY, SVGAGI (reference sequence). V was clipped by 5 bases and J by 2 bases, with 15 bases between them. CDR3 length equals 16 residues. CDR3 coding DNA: TGTGCCAGCAGTCCACACGTAGCGGAGACTAATGAAAAACTGTTTTTT. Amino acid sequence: CASSPHVAETNEKLFF.

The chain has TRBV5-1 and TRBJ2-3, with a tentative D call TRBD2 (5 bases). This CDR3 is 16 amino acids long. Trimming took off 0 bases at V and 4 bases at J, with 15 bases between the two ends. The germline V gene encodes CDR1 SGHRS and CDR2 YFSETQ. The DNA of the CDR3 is TGCGCCAGCAGCTTGGGAGGGTTGGAGACTTCAGATACGCAGTATTTT. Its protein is CASSLGGLETSDTQYF. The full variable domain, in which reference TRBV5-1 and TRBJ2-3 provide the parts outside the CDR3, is KAGVTQTPRYLIKTRGQQVTLSCSPISGHRSVSWYQQTPGQGLQFLFEYFSETQRNKGNFPGRFSGRQFSNSRSEMNVSTLELGDSALYLCASSLGGLETSDTQYFGPGTRLTVL.

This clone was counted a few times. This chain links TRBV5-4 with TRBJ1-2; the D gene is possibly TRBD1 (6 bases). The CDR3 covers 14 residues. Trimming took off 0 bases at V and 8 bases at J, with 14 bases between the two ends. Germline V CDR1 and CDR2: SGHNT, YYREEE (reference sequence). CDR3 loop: CASSLDRDPVGYTF. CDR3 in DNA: TGTGCCAGCAGCTTGGACAGGGATCCCGTCGGCTACACCTTC.

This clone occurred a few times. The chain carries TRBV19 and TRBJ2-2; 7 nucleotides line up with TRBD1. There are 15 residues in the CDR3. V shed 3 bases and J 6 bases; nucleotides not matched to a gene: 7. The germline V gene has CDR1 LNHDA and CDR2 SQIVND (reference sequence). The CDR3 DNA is TGTGCCAGTAGTATTTCGGGGACAGTTGCCGGGGAGCTGTTTTTT. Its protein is CASSISGTVAGELFF.

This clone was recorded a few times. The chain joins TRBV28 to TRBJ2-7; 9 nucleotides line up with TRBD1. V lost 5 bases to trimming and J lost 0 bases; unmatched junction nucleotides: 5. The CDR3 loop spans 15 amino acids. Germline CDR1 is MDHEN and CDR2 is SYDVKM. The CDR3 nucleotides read TGTGCCAGCAGTACCTTGACAGGGGGCTCCTACGAGCAGTACTTC. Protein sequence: CASSTLTGGSYEQYF.

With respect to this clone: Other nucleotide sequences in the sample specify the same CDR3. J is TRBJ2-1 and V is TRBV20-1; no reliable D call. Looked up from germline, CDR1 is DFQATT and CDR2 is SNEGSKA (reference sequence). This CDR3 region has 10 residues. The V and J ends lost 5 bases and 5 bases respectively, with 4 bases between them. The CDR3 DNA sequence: TGCAGTGCTTCAGACAATGAGCAGTTCTTC. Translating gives CSASDNEQFF.

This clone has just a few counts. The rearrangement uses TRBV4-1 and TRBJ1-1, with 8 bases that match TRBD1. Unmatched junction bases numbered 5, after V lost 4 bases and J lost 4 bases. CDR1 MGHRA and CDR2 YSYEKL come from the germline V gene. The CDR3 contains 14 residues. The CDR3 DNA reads TGCGCCAGCAGCCGACCCGGGACAGGCACTGAAGCTTTCTTT. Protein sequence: CASSRPGTGTEAFF.

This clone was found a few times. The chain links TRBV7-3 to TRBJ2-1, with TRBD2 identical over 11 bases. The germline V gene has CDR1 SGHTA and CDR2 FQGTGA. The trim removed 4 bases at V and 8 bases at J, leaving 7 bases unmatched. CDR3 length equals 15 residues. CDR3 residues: CASSSGLAGVDEQFF. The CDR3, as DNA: TGTGCCAGCAGCTCCGGACTAGCGGGTGTCGATGAGCAGTTCTTC. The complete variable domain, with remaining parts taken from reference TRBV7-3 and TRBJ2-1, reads GAGVSQTPSNKVTEKGKYVELRCDPISGHTALYWYRQSLGQGPEFLIYFQGTGAADDSGLPNDRFFAVRPEGSVSTLKIQRTERGDSAVYLCASSSGLAGVDEQFFGPGTRLTVL.

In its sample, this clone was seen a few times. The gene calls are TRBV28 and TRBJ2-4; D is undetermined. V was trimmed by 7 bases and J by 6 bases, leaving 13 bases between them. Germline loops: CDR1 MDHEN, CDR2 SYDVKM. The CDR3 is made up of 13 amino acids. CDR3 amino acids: CASTPPGLNIQYF. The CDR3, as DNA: TGTGCCAGCACCCCCCCGGGTCTAAACATTCAGTACTTC.

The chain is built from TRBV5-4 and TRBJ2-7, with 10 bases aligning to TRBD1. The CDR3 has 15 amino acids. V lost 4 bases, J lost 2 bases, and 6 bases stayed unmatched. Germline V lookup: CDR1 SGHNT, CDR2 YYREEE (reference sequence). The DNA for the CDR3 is TGTGCCAGCAGCCCGCCGGGACAGGGGCCCTACGAGCAGTACTTC. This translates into CASSPPGQGPYEQYF.

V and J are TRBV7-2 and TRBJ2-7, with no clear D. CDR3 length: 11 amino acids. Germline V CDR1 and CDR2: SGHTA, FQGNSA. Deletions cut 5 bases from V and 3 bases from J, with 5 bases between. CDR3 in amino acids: CASSPNYEQYF. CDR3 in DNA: TGTGCCAGCAGCCCCAACTACGAGCAGTACTTC.

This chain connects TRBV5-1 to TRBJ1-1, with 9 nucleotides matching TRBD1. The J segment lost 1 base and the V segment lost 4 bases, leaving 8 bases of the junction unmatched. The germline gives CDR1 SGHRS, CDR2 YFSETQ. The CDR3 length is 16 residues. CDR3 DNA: TGCGCCAGCAGCCGCGGGCTGGGACAGGGGAACACTGAAGCTTTCTTT. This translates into CASSRGLGQGNTEAFF.

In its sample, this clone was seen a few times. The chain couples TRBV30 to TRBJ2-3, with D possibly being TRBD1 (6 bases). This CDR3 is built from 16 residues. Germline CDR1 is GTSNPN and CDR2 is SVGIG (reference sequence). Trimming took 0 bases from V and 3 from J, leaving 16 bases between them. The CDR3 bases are TGTGCCTGGAGTGTCTTATCCGGGACAAGGACAGATACGCAGTATTTT. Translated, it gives CAWSVLSGTRTDTQYF.

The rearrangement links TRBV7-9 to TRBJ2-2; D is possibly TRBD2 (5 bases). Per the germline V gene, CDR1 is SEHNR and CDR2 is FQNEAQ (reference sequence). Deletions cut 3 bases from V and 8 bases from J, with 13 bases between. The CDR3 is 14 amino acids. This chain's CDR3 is CASSFSPGIGELFF. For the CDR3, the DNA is TGTGCCAGCAGCTTCTCCCCCGGGATTGGGGAGCTGTTTTTT.